This is a list of T cell receptor beta chains from one sample in a study of OX40 agonist ivuxolimab in advanced cancers. Sequencing used immunoSEQ multiplex PCR; TCRdb keeps in-frame clones, though not all of them. Of tens of thousands of clones listed, around 86% are singletons. Sequencing was performed on CD4+ or CD8+ T cells sorted from blood, taken in a trial of the OX40 agonist ivuxolimab. Receptors originate from an adult with an advanced solid tumor such as melanoma, head and neck, liver or kidney cancer. Each CDR3 is given with its conserved first and last residue. D genes are given only for firm matches. Clone size, where shown, is once, few, many, or a class for clones that have expanded.

>.|TRBJ2-2|TRBV5-1|TRBD1
TGCGCCAGCGGCGGACGGGGACAGTCGAACACCGGGGAGCTGTTTTTT
CASGGRGQSNTGELFF
>.|TRBJ1-2|TRBV6-5|TRBD1
TGTGCCAGCAGTTACCCAGGGGGCATGGGAGGCTACACCTTC
CASSYPGGMGGYTF
>.|TRBJ2-2|TRBV27|.
TGTGCCAGCAGTTTCATAGCGTTAGGCACCGGGGAGCTGTTTTTT
CASSFIALGTGELFF
>.|TRBJ1-1|TRBV11-3|.
TGTGCCAGCAGCTTAGCAGGGACGAACACTGAAGCTTTCTTT
CASSLAGTNTEAFF
>.|TRBJ2-7|TRBV7-9|.
TGTGCCAGCAGTCAATCTGGAGGGGTAACCTACGAGCAGTACTTC
CASSQSGGVTYEQYF
>.|TRBJ2-7|TRBV4-1|TRBD2
TGCGCCAGCAGCCAAGCCTGGGAGGGCTCTTTGTACGAGCAGTACTTC
CASSQAWEGSLYEQYF
>.|TRBJ2-7|TRBV29-1|.
TGCAGCGTGGGTGGATTCTACGAGCAGTACTTC
CSVGGFYEQYF
>once|TRBJ2-3|TRBV10-1|.
TGCGCCAGCAGTGAGTCCAGGGAGGCCACAGATACGCAGTATTTT
CASSESREATDTQYF
>once|TRBJ1-2|TRBV7-9|TRBD1
TGTGCCAGCAGCTTCCACAGGGGGAACGATGGCTACACCTTC
CASSFHRGNDGYTF
>few|TRBJ1-3|TRBV28|.
TGTGCCAGCAGTCCAGGGTTCTCTGGAAACACCATATATTTT
CASSPGFSGNTIYF
>.|TRBJ2-7|TRBV29-1|TRBD2
TGCAGCGTGGCGGGGGGAGACGAGCAGTACTTC
CSVAGGDEQYF
>once|TRBJ2-5|TRBV7-3|TRBD2
TGTGCCAGCAGCCCAGGGACTAGCGGGCGAACGGAGACCCAGTACTTC
CASSPGTSGRTETQYF
>.|TRBJ1-2|TRBV30|TRBD1
TGTGCCTGGAGCCCAGGGGGGTCGGGCTATGGCTACACCTTC
CAWSPGGSGYGYTF
>.|TRBJ2-1|TRBV28|.
TGTGCCAGCAGTTGGATGTCTTCCTACAATGAGCAGTTCTTC
CASSWMSSYNEQFF
>.|TRBJ2-7|TRBV18|TRBD1
TGTGCCAGCTCACCCGGGACAGGGTGGGAGCAGTACTTC
CASSPGTGWEQYF
>.|TRBJ2-5|TRBV7-3|.
TGTGCCAGCAGCTTAATCGGTGAAGAGACCCAGTACTTC
CASSLIGEETQYF
>.|TRBJ2-7|TRBV2|.
TGTGCCAGCAGTGATTCGGGGGTCTCCTACGAGCAGTACTTC
CASSDSGVSYEQYF
>.|TRBJ1-1|TRBV19|TRBD1
TGTGCCAGTAGTCCAATCGGGACAGGGTTGGAAACTGAAGCTTTCTTT
CASSPIGTGLETEAFF
>.|TRBJ2-7|TRBV27|.
TGTGCCAGCAGTTTATTAGGTGGGGGCCCGCTCAACGAGCAGTACTTC
CASSLLGGGPLNEQYF
>few|TRBJ2-5|TRBV11-2|.
TGTGCCAGCAGCCAGGGAGTTTACCAAGAGACCCAGTACTTC
CASSQGVYQETQYF
>.|TRBJ2-1|TRBV19|TRBD2
TGTGCCAGTAGTGGTCTAGCGGGAACAATTGAGCAGTTCTTC
CASSGLAGTIEQFF
>.|TRBJ2-2|TRBV11-2|TRBD2
TGTGCCAGCAGCTATTTAGCGGGGTCCGGGGAGCTGTTTTTT
CASSYLAGSGELFF
>.|TRBJ1-2|TRBV28|.
TGTGCCAGCAGTTTACGGGGGGCGGGTGGCTACACCTTC
CASSLRGAGGYTF
>many|TRBJ1-5|TRBV19|.
TGTGCCAGTGCTAGGAGGGGGGAAGGGCAGCCCCAGCATTTT
CASARRGEGQPQHF
>.|TRBJ1-2|TRBV29-1|.
TGCAGCGTACTCGGGTCGACTAACTATGGCTACACCTTC
CSVLGSTNYGYTF
>.|TRBJ1-1|TRBV28|.
TGTGCCAGCAGTTTAATTGGGTTCGAAGCTTTCTTT
CASSLIGFEAFF
>.|TRBJ2-3|TRBV5-1|.
TGCGCCAGCAGCTTGGTGCAGGGCAGGACAGATACGCAGTATTTT
CASSLVQGRTDTQYF
>.|TRBJ2-2|TRBV18|.
TGTGCCAGCTCACCAACAGGGATCGGAGCGAACACCGGGGAGCTGTTTTTT
CASSPTGIGANTGELFF
>.|TRBJ2-5|TRBV4-2|.
TGTGCCAGCAGCCAAGTTATAGCAGAGCAAGAGACCCAGTACTTC
CASSQVIAEQETQYF
>.|TRBJ2-2|TRBV7-6|.
TGTGCCAGCAGCTTAGTGTTGAGCGGGACCGGGGAGCTGTTTTTT
CASSLVLSGTGELFF
>.|TRBJ1-6|TRBV27|.
TGTGCCAGCAGGCCTGACAGGAATTCACCCCTCCACTTT
CASRPDRNSPLHF
>.|TRBJ2-5|TRBV6-6|TRBD2
TGTGCCAGCAGTTATAACTCAGCTAGCGGAGAAGAGACCCAGTACTTC
CASSYNSASGEETQYF